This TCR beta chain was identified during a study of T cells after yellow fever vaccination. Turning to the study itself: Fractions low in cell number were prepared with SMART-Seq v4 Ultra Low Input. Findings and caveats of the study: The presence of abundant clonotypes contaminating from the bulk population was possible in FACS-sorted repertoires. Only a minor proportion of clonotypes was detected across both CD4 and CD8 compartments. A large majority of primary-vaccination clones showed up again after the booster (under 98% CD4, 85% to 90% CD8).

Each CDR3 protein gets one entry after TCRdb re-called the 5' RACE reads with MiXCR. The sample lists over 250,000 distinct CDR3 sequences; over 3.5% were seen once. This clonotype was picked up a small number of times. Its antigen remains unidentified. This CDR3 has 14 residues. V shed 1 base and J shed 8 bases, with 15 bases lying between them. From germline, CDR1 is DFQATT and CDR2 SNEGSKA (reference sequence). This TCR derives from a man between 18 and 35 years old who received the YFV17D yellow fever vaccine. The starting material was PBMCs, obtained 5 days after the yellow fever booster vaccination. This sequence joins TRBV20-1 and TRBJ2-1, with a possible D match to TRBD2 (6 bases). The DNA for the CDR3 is TGCAGTGCTAGAGTGGGGGGTAGCTTCTATGAGCAGTTCTTC. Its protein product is CSARVGGSFYEQFF.